The entry below describes one TCR beta chain. In the authors' workflow: Researchers report that nucleated cell counts were estimated from reference gene primer amplification. The repertoire was sequenced with immunoSEQ multiplex PCR; TCRdb's copy has only in-frame clones and lacks some. V, J and clone size are taken as reported in that table, and D and trimming were inferred from the DNA itself. The sample has roughly 290,000 clones; around four fifths are singletons. These data are taken from a study of blood T cell repertoires in COVID-19. About the research overall: COVID-19 samples from acute and convalescent phases originated in the United States, Italy and Spain. PBMCs, B-cell-depleted T cells, or T cells were the source of the cDNA or gDNA that made up the material.

The V gene lost 8 bases and the J gene lost 5 bases, with 9 bases spanning the gap. Germline CDR1 reads LGHDT; CDR2 reads YNNKEL (reference sequence). The CDR3 contains 11 residues. The chain joins TRBV3-1 (or the pseudogene TRBV3-2) to TRBJ1-2; D remains ambiguous. The specimen was peripheral blood. The origin of this receptor is a woman aged 45-65 years with active or convalescent COVID-19. This CDR3 is CASGGGYGYTF. CDR3 DNA sequence: TGTGCCAGCGGAGGAGGTTATGGCTACACCTTC.